This T cell receptor (beta chain) was captured in a study of T cell responses to AZD1222 COVID-19 vaccine. Study outcomes and limitations: Baseline seropositivity characterized only 5 or 6 AZD1222 recipients. Targets within unmutated variant regions were reportedly found for nearly half of spike-specific TCRs.

The protocol was immunoSEQ multiplex PCR, while the TCRdb copy is restricted to in-frame clones and leaves out a portion. The top ten hold 8.4% of the sample, which has some 130,000 clones, around nine tenths seen once. As for this clone: Antigen specificity is unknown.

The CDR3 has 15 residues. The V gene's germline CDR1 is SGHRS and CDR2 YFSETQ. Trimming removed 3 bases from V and 0 bases from J, with 12 bases in between. The genes are TRBV5-1 and TRBJ1-1; D not resolved. This clonotype was obtained from an adult in good health. The sample here was peripheral blood, taken on day 0 of AZD1222 vaccination. The CDR3 coding sequence is TGCGCCAGCAGCTCGTCACATGACATGAACACTGAAGCTTTCTTT. Residues: CASSSSHDMNTEAFF.